The rows below give T cell receptor beta chains drawn from one sample of a study of CD8+CD57+ T cells in acquired aplastic anemia. In TCRdb, the reads were re-called with MiXCR into one record per CDR3 protein. The table lists about 200,000 distinct CDR3 sequences, 55% to 65% of them singletons. The specimen sequenced was sorted CD4+, CD8+, or CD8+CD57+ T cells (not recorded which) from PBMCs. Receptor source: a human donor with aplastic anemia. Both conserved end residues are part of each CDR3. The order of the fields is D gene, V gene, CDR3 protein. The D gene is left open where the match is weak.

>NA|TRBV2
CASSEGESNTEAFF
>TRBD1|TRBV10-3
CAISWTGDINNSPLHF
>TRBD2|TRBV5-1
CASSSGLAGSYEQYF
>TRBD2|TRBV12-3/TRBV12-4
CASSLASGGATDTQYF
>NA|TRBV10-3
CAISESNRGGYEQYF
>TRBD2|TRBV28
CASSLSGGRYF
>NA|TRBV6-6
CASSYSAGTRYF
>NA|TRBV7-8
CASSLMRGRGYGYTF
>NA|TRBV7-9
CAIILGELFF
>NA|TRBV9
CASSPQTGISDTQYF
>TRBD2|TRBV12-3/TRBV12-4
CATSGGVYEQYF
>TRBD2|TRBV5-1
CASSPSSGAYQETQYF
>TRBD1|TRBV15
CATRNSTGRSSGNTIYF
>TRBD1|TRBV20-1
CSASSDYRGAWSEAFF
>NA|TRBV7-9
CASSLSQGGSPLHF
>NA|TRBV25-1
CASSAHPGQPLYF
>NA|TRBV24-1
CATSDGRRAGNTIYF
>NA|TRBV5-1
CASSLDGSPGTGELFF
>NA|TRBV12-3/TRBV12-4
CASTDPGLETQYF
>TRBD2|TRBV2
CASSVDQAGKSTDTQYF
>TRBD2|TRBV20-1
CSARDGRVGFF
>TRBD1|TRBV7-8
CASSSHRGLFGDEQFF
>TRBD2|TRBV24-1
CATSGTRGGYKNIQYF
>NA|TRBV7-8
CASSDHRVAGETQYF
>TRBD1|TRBV7-9
CASSWDRRYEQYF
>TRBD1|TRBV6-5
CASTQGDRGPMGGYTF
>TRBD1|TRBV24-1
CATSAGQSMNTEAFF
>NA|TRBV25-1
CASSTPSEVGELFF
>NA|TRBV19
CASSMPPVLNTEAFF
>NA|TRBV12-3/TRBV12-4
CASSSHYTEAFF
>NA|TRBV29-1
CSVDQRSTDTQYF
>NA|TRBV11-1
CASSPLRAYEQYF
>TRBD2|TRBV2
CASSVGTSARNEQFF
>NA|TRBV19
CASSFTGPYGYTF
>NA|TRBV10-1
CALGLPHEQYF
>NA|TRBV10-3
CASTLPKPGELFF
>NA|TRBV7-2
CASSLGQVGNTIYF
>NA|TRBV24-1
CATEGTGELFF
>NA|TRBV30
CACKIIVNTEAFF
>TRBD2|TRBV15
CATSREGLAGGRNIQYF
>NA|TRBV7-7
CASSLAEGDVSLYEQYF
>NA|TRBV15
CATSKGGGGNEQFF
>TRBD2|TRBV29-1
CSVAGGVFGTDTQYF
>NA|TRBV7-2
CASSFPRGLGSEQYF
>NA|TRBV24-1
CATSDQKFATNEKLFF
>TRBD2|TRBV5-1
CASSPIAGEYNEQFF
>TRBD2|TRBV20-1
CSARDTSAEGDTQYF